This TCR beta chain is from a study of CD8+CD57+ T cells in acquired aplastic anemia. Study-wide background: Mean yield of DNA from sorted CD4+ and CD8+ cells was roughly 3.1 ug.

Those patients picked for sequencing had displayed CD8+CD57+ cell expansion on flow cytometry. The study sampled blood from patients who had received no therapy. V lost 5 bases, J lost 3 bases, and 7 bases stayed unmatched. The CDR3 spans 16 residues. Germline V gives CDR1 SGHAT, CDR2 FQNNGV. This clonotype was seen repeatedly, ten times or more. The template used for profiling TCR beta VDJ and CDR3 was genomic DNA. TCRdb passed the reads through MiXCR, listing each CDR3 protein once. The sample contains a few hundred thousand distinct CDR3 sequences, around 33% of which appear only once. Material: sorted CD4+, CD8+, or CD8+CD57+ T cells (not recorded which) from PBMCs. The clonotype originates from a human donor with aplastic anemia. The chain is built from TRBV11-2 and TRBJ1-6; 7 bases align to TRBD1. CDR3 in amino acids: CASSLEGAIYNSPLHF. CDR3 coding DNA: TGTGCCAGCAGCCTCGAGGGGGCGATCTATAATTCACCCCTCCACTTT.